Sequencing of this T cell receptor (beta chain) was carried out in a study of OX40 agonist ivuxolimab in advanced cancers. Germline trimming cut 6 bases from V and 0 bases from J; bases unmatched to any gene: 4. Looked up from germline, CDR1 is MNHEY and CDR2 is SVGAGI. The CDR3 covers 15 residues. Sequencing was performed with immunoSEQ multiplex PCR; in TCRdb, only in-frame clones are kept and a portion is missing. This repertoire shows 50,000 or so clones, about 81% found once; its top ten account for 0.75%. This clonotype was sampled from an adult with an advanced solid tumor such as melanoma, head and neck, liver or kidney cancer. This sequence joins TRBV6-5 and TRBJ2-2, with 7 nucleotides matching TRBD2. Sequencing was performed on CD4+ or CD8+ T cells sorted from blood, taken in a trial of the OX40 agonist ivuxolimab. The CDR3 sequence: CASRLAGANTGELFF. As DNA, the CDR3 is TGTGCCAGCAGACTGGCGGGGGCGAACACCGGGGAGCTGTTTTTT.